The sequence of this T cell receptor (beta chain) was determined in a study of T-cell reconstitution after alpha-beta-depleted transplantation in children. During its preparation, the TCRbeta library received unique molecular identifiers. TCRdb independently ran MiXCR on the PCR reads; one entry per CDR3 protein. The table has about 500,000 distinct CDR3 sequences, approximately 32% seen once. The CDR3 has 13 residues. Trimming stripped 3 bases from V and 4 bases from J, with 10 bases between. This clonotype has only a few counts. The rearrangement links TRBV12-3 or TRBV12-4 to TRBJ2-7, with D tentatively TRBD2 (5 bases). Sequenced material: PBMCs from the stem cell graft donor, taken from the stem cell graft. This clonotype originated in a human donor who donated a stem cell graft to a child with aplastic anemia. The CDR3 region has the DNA TGTGCCAGCAGTTTCCAGGACTCATACGAGCAGTACGTC. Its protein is CASSFQDSYEQYV.